The rows below give T cell receptor beta chains drawn from one sample of a study of CD8+ T cells in alopecia areata. Sequenced by immunoSEQ multiplex PCR; TCRdb stores in-frame clones only, minus some. The table lists under 250,000 clones, 56% of them singletons. Material for sequencing was CD8+ T cells sorted from blood. These receptors were collected from a human donor in good health. Both conserved end residues are part of each CDR3. The order of the fields is V gene, clone size, J gene, D gene, CDR3 DNA, CDR3 protein. The D gene is left open where the match is weak. The size entry is marked missing in some rows and otherwise reads once, few, many or a size class.

V: TRBV7-6; size: few; J: TRBJ1-4; D: -; DNA: TGTGCCAGCAGCTTAGACGGGGGCGGAAATGAAAAACTGTTTTTT; CDR3: CASSLDGGGNEKLFF
V: TRBV29-1; size: -; J: TRBJ2-7; D: -; DNA: TGCAGCGTTGATTCGGGTCCCTACGAGCAGTACTTC; CDR3: CSVDSGPYEQYF
V: TRBV2; size: -; J: TRBJ1-5; D: -; DNA: TGTGCCAGCAATTCGGGGGTTCGACAGCCCCAGCATTTT; CDR3: CASNSGVRQPQHF
V: TRBV13; size: few; J: TRBJ2-2; D: -; DNA: TGTGCCAGCAGTTTCCAGGGATCCGGGGAGCTGTTTTTT; CDR3: CASSFQGSGELFF
V: TRBV2; size: few; J: TRBJ2-3; D: -; DNA: TGTGCCAGCAGTGAAAGAGATACAGATACGCAGTATTTT; CDR3: CASSERDTDTQYF
V: TRBV19; size: few; J: TRBJ1-6; D: -; DNA: TGTGCCAGTAGTCCCTTGGCTGGGGCCGATTCACCCCTCCACTTT; CDR3: CASSPLAGADSPLHF
V: TRBV19; size: -; J: TRBJ2-7; D: -; DNA: TGTGCCAGTAGCGATAGGACAGGGAGGGACGAGCAGTACTTC; CDR3: CASSDRTGRDEQYF
V: TRBV9; size: -; J: TRBJ2-3; D: -; DNA: TGTGCCAGCAGCGTCAGGGGCCAGGGAGATACGCAGTATTTT; CDR3: CASSVRGQGDTQYF
V: TRBV29-1; size: -; J: TRBJ2-7; D: -; DNA: TGCAGCGTTGTTTTGGGGGCGAAAAACTACGAGCAGTACTTC; CDR3: CSVVLGAKNYEQYF
V: TRBV7-9; size: -; J: TRBJ2-1; D: TRBD1; DNA: TGTGCCGCAGGGGGCACAGGCAATGAGCAGTTCTTC; CDR3: CAAGGTGNEQFF
V: TRBV29-1; size: -; J: TRBJ2-7; D: TRBD1; DNA: TGCAGCGTTGAACACAGGGGGGACTACGAGCAGTACTTC; CDR3: CSVEHRGDYEQYF
V: TRBV7-2; size: few; J: TRBJ2-3; D: -; DNA: TGTGCCAGCAGCCCGGGGGGACACACAGATACGCAGTATTTT; CDR3: CASSPGGHTDTQYF
V: TRBV27; size: -; J: TRBJ1-4; D: -; DNA: TGTGCCAGCAGCCCGGAACCGACAGATTATAATGAAAAACTGTTTTTT; CDR3: CASSPEPTDYNEKLFF
V: TRBV6-6; size: -; J: TRBJ2-6; D: -; DNA: TGTGCCAGCAGTTACGAAGGCTCTGGGGCCAACGTCCTGACTTTC; CDR3: CASSYEGSGANVLTF
V: TRBV5-1; size: -; J: TRBJ1-2; D: -; DNA: TGCGCCAGCGCCTACCAGGGAAGCTACACCTTC; CDR3: CASAYQGSYTF
V: TRBV30; size: -; J: TRBJ2-3; D: -; DNA: TGTGCCTGGTCGACCGGGGATACGCAGTATTTT; CDR3: CAWSTGDTQYF
V: TRBV29-1; size: -; J: TRBJ2-5; D: -; DNA: TGCAGCGTTGTGAGGGGTTCGCCAGAGACCCAGTACTTC; CDR3: CSVVRGSPETQYF
V: TRBV4-1; size: -; J: TRBJ1-1; D: TRBD1; DNA: TGCGCCAGCAGCCACCGACAGGGTAAAAACACTGAAGCTTTCTTT; CDR3: CASSHRQGKNTEAFF
V: TRBV19; size: -; J: TRBJ1-1; D: -; DNA: TGTGCCAGTAGTATAGAGCACAGCTTGAACACTGAAGCTTTCTTT; CDR3: CASSIEHSLNTEAFF
V: TRBV14; size: -; J: TRBJ2-3; D: TRBD1; DNA: TGTGCCAGCAGCGATCCGGGACAGATTACAGATACGCAGTATTTT; CDR3: CASSDPGQITDTQYF